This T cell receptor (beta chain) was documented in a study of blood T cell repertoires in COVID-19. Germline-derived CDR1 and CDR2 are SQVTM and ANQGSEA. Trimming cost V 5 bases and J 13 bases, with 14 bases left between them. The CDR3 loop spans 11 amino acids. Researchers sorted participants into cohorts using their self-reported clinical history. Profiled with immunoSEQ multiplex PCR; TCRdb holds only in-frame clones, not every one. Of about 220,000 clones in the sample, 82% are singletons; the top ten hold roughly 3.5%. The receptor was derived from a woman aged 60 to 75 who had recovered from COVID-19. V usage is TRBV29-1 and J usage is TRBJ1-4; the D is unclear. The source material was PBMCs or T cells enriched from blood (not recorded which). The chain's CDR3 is CSVFDGSGLFF. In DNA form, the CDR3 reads TGCAGCGTTTTCGACGGTTCGGGACTGTTTTTT.